One sample yielded the 27 T cell receptor beta chains listed below, sequenced in a study of T cells in Graves' hyperthyroidism and ophthalmopathy. TCR beta CDR3 regions were amplified from RNA transcripts. HTBI primers were used for first-round RT-PCR of the TCR CDR3. TCRdb ran MiXCR on the multiplex PCR reads and lists one entry per CDR3 protein. The profile shows roughly 170,000 distinct CDR3 sequences, approximately 15% of them singletons. Sample: blood. The receptors were sampled from a woman in her 50s with Graves' hyperthyroidism.

The rearrangement links TRBV20-1 to TRBJ1-5; 8 positions match TRBD1. After removal of 8 bases from V and 3 bases from J, the junction contained 12 bases not matched to a gene. Germline CDR1 is DFQATT and CDR2 is SNEGSKA (reference sequence). The CDR3 contains 15 residues. CDR3 nucleotides: TGCAGTTCTTTAGACAGGGGCCTCCCCAATCAGCCCCAGCATTTT. This encodes CSSLDRGLPNQPQHF.

This clonotype has only one observation. The chain recombines TRBV11-3 with TRBJ2-7; D is unresolved. From germline, CDR1 is SGHNT and CDR2 YENEEA. V was trimmed by 4 bases and J by 3 bases, leaving 16 bases between them. This CDR3 has 15 amino acids. The CDR3 DNA follows: TGTGCCAGCAGCTCTTGGGCTGGAGTGGGCTACGAGCAGTACTTC. It specifies CASSSWAGVGYEQYF. The full variable domain, with the rest looked up from reference TRBV11-3 and TRBJ2-7, is EAGVVQSPRYKIIEKKQPVAFWCNPISGHNTLYWYLQNLGQGPELLIRYENEEAVDDSQLPKDRFSAERLKGVDSTLKIQPAELGDSAVYLCASSSWAGVGYEQYFGPGTRLTVT.

A word on this clonotype: Being one base from a much bigger clone, this may be a read error. The CDR3 reads CASGLPGQGESGYTF. The CDR3 nucleotides read TGTGCCAGCGGCTTACCGGGACAGGGGGAGAGTGGCTACACCTTC. V usage is TRBV6-1 and J usage is TRBJ1-2; 11 bases match TRBD1. This CDR3 region has 15 residues. Germline V CDR1 and CDR2: MNHNS, SASEGT. V dropped 8 bases and J dropped 7; count of bases not matched to a gene: 12.

This clonotype occurred many times. The CDR3 bases are TGTGCCAGCAGCCCCCTGGGCGGAGATACGCAGTATTTT. This sequence encodes CASSPLGGDTQYF. The V call is TRBV3-1, the J call TRBJ2-3; D unclear. CDR3 length: 13 amino acids. V lost 4 bases to trimming and J lost 5 bases, with 10 bases between them. Germline CDR1 reads LGHDT; CDR2 reads YNNKEL (reference sequence).

In its sample, this clonotype was seen many times. The chain joins TRBV28 to TRBJ2-6; D gene unclear. V was cut by 6 bases and J by 2 bases, with 5 bases left in between. This CDR3 has 13 amino acids. The V gene's germline CDR1 is MDHEN and CDR2 SYDVKM. DNA for the CDR3: TGTGCCAGCAGCCTTCCTGGGGCCAACGTCCTGACTTTC. Protein sequence: CASSLPGANVLTF.

This clonotype was seen repeatedly, ten times or more. The rearrangement uses TRBV9 and TRBJ2-7; TRBD1 might be the D (6 bases). The CDR3 has 14 residues. Trimming removed 3 bases from V and 6 bases from J, with 16 bases in between. The germline V gene has CDR1 SGDLS and CDR2 YYNGEE. The chain's CDR3 is CASSGTGQAPEQYF. CDR3 sequence (DNA): TGTGCCAGCAGCGGAACGGGACAAGCCCCCGAGCAGTACTTC.

The table lists this clonotype with many counts. CDR3 bases: TGTGCCAGCGCGGGTAATGGGAATCTAGCGGGGGGGCTGAATGAGCAGTTCTTC. It yields the protein CASAGNGNLAGGLNEQFF. The rearrangement links TRBV12-3 or TRBV12-4 to TRBJ2-1, with 12 positions matching TRBD2. This CDR3 has 18 residues. Losses at the gene ends were 8 bases for V and 7 bases for J; bases not matched to a gene: 18.

A few counts support this clonotype. J is TRBJ2-6 and V is TRBV5-6; D call uncertain. Germline V gives CDR1 SGHDT, CDR2 YYEEEE. The CDR3 covers 17 residues. V was cut by 3 bases and J by 0 bases, with 13 bases left in between. CDR3 nucleotide sequence: TGTGCCAGCAGCTCCCTTACATTGAGCTCTGGGGCCAACGTCCTGACTTTC. Protein: CASSSLTLSSGANVLTF. Combining the CDR3 with reference TRBV5-6 and TRBJ2-6 gives the whole variable domain DAGVTQSPTHLIKTRGQQVTLRCSPKSGHDTVSWYQQALGQGPQFIFQYYEEEERQRGNFPDRFSGHQFPNYSSELNVNALLLGDSALYLCASSSLTLSSGANVLTFGAGSRLTVL.

The chain combines TRBV6-1 with TRBJ2-2; D is ambiguous. The V gene's germline CDR1 is MNHNS and CDR2 SASEGT. V was trimmed by 1 base and J by 3 bases, leaving 0 bases between them. This CDR3 contains 12 residues. DNA of the CDR3: TGTGCCAGCAGTGAAGACACCGGGGAGCTGTTTTTT. This encodes CASSEDTGELFF.

This clonotype was detected ten times or more. This sequence joins TRBV13 and TRBJ2-2, with unresolved D. Looked up from germline, CDR1 is PRHDT and CDR2 is FYEKMQ (reference sequence). This CDR3 has 15 residues. Trimming took off 5 bases at V and 3 bases at J, with 13 bases between the two ends. Here the CDR3 reads CASSPGRRYTGELFF. For the CDR3, the DNA is TGTGCCAGCAGCCCGGGCCGACGGTACACCGGGGAGCTGTTTTTT.

This clonotype was counted ten times or more. V gene TRBV6-1 combines with J gene TRBJ1-5, with D perhaps matching TRBD1 (6 bases). Trimming left V 6 bases short and J 3 bases short, with 15 bases between. The CDR3 covers 15 residues. The germline V gene encodes CDR1 MNHNS and CDR2 SASEGT. The DNA of the CDR3 is TGTGCCAGCAGGCCCTCGGGGGGGCCCAATCAGCCCCAGCATTTT. Its translation is CASRPSGGPNQPQHF.

This clonotype was detected only a few times. This chain joins TRBV27 and TRBJ2-2, with 7 bases identical to TRBD2. There are 15 residues in the CDR3. The germline CDR1 and CDR2 sequences are MNHEY and SMNVEV (reference sequence). V shed 5 bases and J 3 bases; nucleotides not matched to a gene: 6. The CDR3 DNA is TGTGCCAGCAGTCCAAGCGGGGCGTACACCGGGGAGCTGTTTTTT. Protein sequence: CASSPSGAYTGELFF.

Ten or more counts support this clonotype. The V call is TRBV6-5, the J call TRBJ1-6; D is uncertain. The CDR3 is made up of 13 amino acids. The germline V gene has CDR1 MNHEY and CDR2 SVGAGI. V was shortened by 2 bases and J by 5 bases, with 4 bases between the two germline ends. The chain's CDR3 is CASSYSHNSPLHF. Here the CDR3 DNA reads TGTGCCAGCAGTTACAGCCATAATTCACCCCTCCACTTT.

This clonotype has at least ten counts. The V call is TRBV29-1, the J call TRBJ1-2, with D perhaps TRBD1 (5 bases). V was pared by 4 bases and J by 0 bases, with 6 bases between. The CDR3 covers 12 residues. CDR1 SQVTM and CDR2 ANQGSEA come from the germline V gene. CDR3 amino acids: CSVGTTNYGYTF. The CDR3 coding sequence is TGCAGCGTTGGGACAACTAACTATGGCTACACCTTC.

This clonotype was observed many times. The chain uses TRBV11-2 and TRBJ1-4; tentatively, D is TRBD1 (5 bases). Trimming removed 3 bases from V and 5 bases from J, with 7 bases in between. Germline loops: CDR1 SGHAT, CDR2 FQNNGV. The CDR3 contains 13 residues. CDR3 in DNA: TGTGCCAGCAGCTTTGGGGGGAATGAAAAACTGTTTTTT. Residues: CASSFGGNEKLFF. Combining the CDR3 with reference TRBV11-2 and TRBJ1-4 gives the whole variable domain EAGVAQSPRYKIIEKRQSVAFWCNPISGHATLYWYQQILGQGPKLLIQFQNNGVVDDSQLPKDRFSAERLKGVDSTLKIQPAKLEDSAVYLCASSFGGNEKLFFGSGTQLSVL.

This clonotype was recorded at least ten times. The gene calls are TRBV7-2 and TRBJ1-4; D is unclear. This CDR3 is 15 amino acids long. V lost 1 base to trimming and J lost 0 bases, with 6 bases between them. Germline V lookup: CDR1 SGHTA, CDR2 FQGNSA. The CDR3 nucleotides are TGTGCCAGCAGCTTAGTGGCGGCAACTAATGAAAAACTGTTTTTT. Its protein is CASSLVAATNEKLFF.

This clonotype was recorded many times. This chain joins TRBV7-9 and TRBJ1-1; maybe TRBD1 (5 bases). This CDR3 is built from 14 residues. Trimming removed 10 bases at V and 1 base at J, with 16 bases between. CDR1 SEHNR and CDR2 FQNEAQ come from the germline V gene (reference sequence). CDR3 protein: CAIKGQGSNTEAFF. The CDR3 DNA is TGTGCCATCAAGGGGCAGGGATCGAACACTGAAGCTTTCTTT.

This clonotype has more than one count but fewer than ten. V and J are TRBV5-1 and TRBJ1-4; 8 nucleotides line up with TRBD1. The ends lost 3 bases at V and 7 bases at J; junction bases unmatched: 11. The CDR3 extends over 16 amino acids. Germline lookup yields CDR1 SGHRS and CDR2 YFSETQ. The CDR3 nucleotides are TGCGCCAGCAGCTCGGAACGACAGGGGTTGAGTGAAAAACTGTTTTTT. Encoded protein: CASSSERQGLSEKLFF.

This chain joins TRBV7-9 and TRBJ2-5; possibly TRBD2 for D (6 bases). This CDR3 region has 13 residues. CDR1 SEHNR and CDR2 FQNEAQ come from the germline V gene (reference sequence). V shed 3 bases and J shed 7 bases, with 12 bases lying between them. The CDR3 DNA sequence: TGTGCCAGCAGCTTGTCGGGGGAAGGGACCCAGTACTTC. Amino acids: CASSLSGEGTQYF.

The sample holds many counts of this clonotype. The chain couples TRBV6-1 to TRBJ2-2; D possibly corresponds to TRBD2 (6 bases). The V and J ends lost 6 bases and 4 bases respectively, with 9 bases between them. The CDR3 contains 13 residues. CDR1 and CDR2 from the germline V gene are MNHNS and SASEGT. As DNA, the CDR3 is TGTGCCAGCAGGCGGGACCTCACCGGGGAGCTGTTTTTT. Its protein is CASRRDLTGELFF.

This clonotype was counted ten times or more. V gene TRBV6-1 combines with J gene TRBJ2-3; TRBD2 matches at 9 bases. This CDR3 has 16 residues. Germline V gives CDR1 MNHNS, CDR2 SASEGT. Germline trimming cut 5 bases from V and 1 base from J; bases unmatched to any gene: 7. CDR3 coding DNA: TGTGCCAGCAGTCCAGCGACTAGCGGCCGCACAGATACGCAGTATTTT. It translates to CASSPATSGRTDTQYF.

The V gene is TRBV13, the J gene TRBJ2-3; the match to TRBD2 covers 12 bases. CDR1 and CDR2 (germline): PRHDT, FYEKMQ (reference sequence). The CDR3 is 17 amino acids. J gave up 2 bases and V 5 bases, and 8 bases lay outside the gene matches. The chain's CDR3 is CASSQETSGGSTDTQYF. CDR3 DNA: TGTGCCAGCAGCCAGGAAACTAGCGGGGGGTCCACAGATACGCAGTATTTT.

This sequence joins TRBV6-1 and TRBJ1-4, with D tentatively TRBD1 (6 bases). This CDR3 has 14 residues. Germline V CDR1 and CDR2: MNHNS, SASEGT. V lost 6 bases to trimming and J lost 11 bases, with 19 bases between them. CDR3: CASREGAQGFKLFF. The CDR3 DNA is TGTGCCAGCAGAGAGGGTGCACAGGGATTCAAACTGTTTTTT.

In this sample, this clonotype turned up many times. V and J are TRBV24-1 and TRBJ2-5; 7 nucleotides match TRBD2. Trimming cost V 2 bases and J 3 bases; bases outside gene matches: 8. The CDR3 length is 16 residues. Germline lookup yields CDR1 KGHDR and CDR2 SFDVKD. The CDR3 DNA is TGTGCCACCAGTGATTCGGGCCTCCGGGGGGAAGAGACCCAGTACTTC. Translating it yields CATSDSGLRGEETQYF.

This clonotype came up a few times. This may be a read error: a much more frequent sequence differs by one nucleotide. The chain combines TRBV28 with TRBJ1-6, with D perhaps TRBD1 (5 bases). The CDR3 has 15 amino acids. Looked up from germline, CDR1 is MDHEN and CDR2 is SYDVKM. CDR3 nucleotides: TGTGCCAGCAGTTTAGGGACCCAGGTCTCCTACGAGCAGTACTTT. This codes for CASSLGTQVSYEQYF.

This clonotype was counted at least ten times. The chain has TRBV6-1 and TRBJ2-7; D remains ambiguous. Germline V gene data show CDR1 as MNHNS and CDR2 as SASEGT. The V gene lost 5 bases and the J gene lost 2 bases, with 16 bases spanning the gap. The CDR3 is 15 amino acids. CDR3 protein: CASSQGRARTYEQYF. In DNA, the CDR3 is TGTGCCAGCAGTCAAGGACGGGCGCGGACCTACGAGCAGTACTTC.

This clonotype was counted many times. The chain couples TRBV3-1 to TRBJ1-2; D remains ambiguous. Deletions cut 3 bases from V and 8 bases from J, with 10 bases between. The CDR3 has 12 residues. Germline V lookup: CDR1 LGHDT, CDR2 YNNKEL (reference sequence). The CDR3 sequence is CASSQNGRGYTF. The CDR3 nucleotides are TGTGCCAGCAGCCAGAACGGCCGGGGCTACACCTTC.